This is a list of T cell receptor beta chains from one sample in a study of control samples from healthy donors and cancer patients. Libraries were prepared by immunoSEQ multiplex PCR; TCRdb keeps only in-frame clonotypes and omits some of them. The sample consists of 150,000 to 190,000 clones, about 94% of them appearing once. Sequenced material: blood. The source is a man aged 45-65 years in good health. The CDR3 runs from the conserved cysteine through the conserved F or W. D genes are given only for firm matches. Not every row has a clone size; where given, it reads once, few, many or a size class.

CASGTDAYNEQFF | TGTGCCAGCGGGACGGACGCTTACAATGAGCAGTTCTTC | TRBV9 | NA | NA | TRBJ2-1
CASSEPGQGFLGYTF | TGTGCCAGCAGTGAACCCGGACAGGGCTTTCTTGGCTACACCTTC | TRBV6-1 | TRBD1 | NA | TRBJ1-2
CASSRGHSGANVLTF | TGTGCCAGCAGCCGAGGACACTCTGGGGCCAACGTCCTGACTTTC | TRBV9 | NA | NA | TRBJ2-6
CASSESGGAYAPLHF | TGTGCCAGCAGTGAATCCGGGGGCGCATATGCACCCCTCCACTTT | TRBV6-1 | NA | NA | TRBJ1-6
CASSSYPRDPSSNQPQHF | TGTGCCAGTAGTTCATACCCCCGGGACCCCTCGAGCAATCAGCCCCAGCATTTT | TRBV19 | NA | NA | TRBJ1-5
CATSDWETQYF | TGTGCCACCAGTGATTGGGAGACCCAGTACTTC | TRBV24-1 | NA | few | TRBJ2-5
CASSLIRNQPQHF | TGTGCCAGCAGTTTGATCCGGAATCAGCCCCAGCATTTT | TRBV6-2/TRBV6-3 | NA | NA | TRBJ1-5
CASMGQGAPGYTF | TGTGCCAGTATGGGACAGGGGGCGCCTGGCTACACCTTC | TRBV19 | TRBD1 | NA | TRBJ1-2
CASSEGWVVHEQYF | TGTGCCAGCAGTGAAGGTTGGGTTGTCCACGAGCAGTACTTC | TRBV2 | NA | NA | TRBJ2-7
CASSHGGLAGVKETQYF | TGCGCCAGCAGCCATGGGGGGTTAGCGGGAGTTAAAGAGACCCAGTACTTC | TRBV5-1 | TRBD2 | once | TRBJ2-5
CASRSGTVTYEQYF | TGTGCCAGCAGATCCGGGACGGTAACCTACGAGCAGTACTTC | TRBV28 | NA | NA | TRBJ2-7
CASSTGRADEQYF | TGTGCCAGCAGCACGGGGCGGGCCGACGAGCAGTACTTC | TRBV11-2 | NA | NA | TRBJ2-7
CASTQGAYGYTF | TGTGCCAGCACTCAGGGGGCCTATGGCTACACCTTC | TRBV6-5 | TRBD1 | NA | TRBJ1-2
CASSQQTGGYYEQYF | TGTGCCAGCAGCCAACAGACAGGGGGCTACTACGAGCAGTACTTC | TRBV28 | TRBD1 | once | TRBJ2-7
CASSREGQGVSEQYF | TGCGCCAGCAGCCGAGAAGGACAGGGGGTTTCCGAGCAGTACTTC | TRBV5-1 | TRBD1 | NA | TRBJ2-7
CASSSKTSGSWKTQYF | TGTGCCAGCAGTTCCAAGACTAGCGGGAGTTGGAAGACCCAGTACTTC | TRBV28 | TRBD2 | NA | TRBJ2-5
CASSPLDTQYF | TGTGCCAGCAGTCCGCTTGATACGCAGTATTTT | TRBV12-3/TRBV12-4 | NA | NA | TRBJ2-3
CASSIAGTTDAEQYF | TGTGCCAGCAGTATAGCCGGGACTACCGACGCCGAGCAGTACTTC | TRBV27 | TRBD2 | once | TRBJ2-7
CSVEGGLGANVLTF | TGCAGCGTTGAAGGGGGACTTGGGGCCAACGTCCTGACTTTC | TRBV29-1 | NA | NA | TRBJ2-6
CASSSPGTSNTGELFF | TGCGCCAGCAGCTCGCCCGGGACTTCTAACACCGGGGAGCTGTTTTTT | TRBV5-1 | NA | NA | TRBJ2-2
CASRRGLAASTDTQYF | TGTGCCAGCCGGCGGGGACTAGCGGCTAGCACAGATACGCAGTATTTT | TRBV28 | TRBD2 | NA | TRBJ2-3
CATSDPPGTTSTDTQYF | TGTGCCACCAGTGATCCGCCCGGGACAACTAGCACAGATACGCAGTATTTT | TRBV24-1 | NA | NA | TRBJ2-3
CASSYRWAANTEAFF | TGTGCCAGCAGTTACCGTTGGGCAGCGAACACTGAAGCTTTCTTT | TRBV6-5 | NA | NA | TRBJ1-1
CASSVTPGIRGAGEETQYF | TGTGCCAGCAGCGTAACCCCCGGTATAAGAGGAGCGGGGGAGGAGACCCAGTACTTC | TRBV9 | TRBD2 | once | TRBJ2-5
CASASGTARRTDTQYF | TGTGCCAGCGCATCCGGGACAGCACGCCGGACAGATACGCAGTATTTT | TRBV19 | TRBD1 | NA | TRBJ2-3
CASGLGAVNTGELFF | TGTGCTAGTGGTTTGGGGGCCGTTAACACCGGGGAGCTGTTTTTT | TRBV12-5 | NA | NA | TRBJ2-2
CATSELAGSEQFF | TGTGCCACCAGTGAACTAGCGGGATCTGAGCAGTTCTTC | TRBV24-1 | TRBD2 | NA | TRBJ2-1
CASSLYYEQYF | TGTGCCAGCAGCCTCTACTACGAGCAGTACTTC | TRBV11-2 | NA | NA | TRBJ2-7
CASSLMREGYGYTF | TGTGCCAGCAGCTTAATGAGGGAGGGCTATGGCTACACCTTC | TRBV7-2 | NA | NA | TRBJ1-2
CASSSRDLRSYNEQFF | TGTGCCAGCAGCTCCCGGGACCTCCGCTCCTACAATGAGCAGTTCTTC | TRBV13 | NA | NA | TRBJ2-1
CASSESTVNQPQHF | TGCGCCAGCAGTGAGTCGACAGTCAATCAGCCCCAGCATTTT | TRBV10-2 | NA | few | TRBJ1-5
CAISEQGNTEAFF | TGTGCCATCAGTGAACAGGGGAACACTGAAGCTTTCTTT | TRBV10-3 | NA | NA | TRBJ1-1
CASSLAREAYNSPLHF | TGTGCCAGCAGTCTCGCGCGAGAAGCCTATAATTCACCCCTCCACTTT | TRBV27 | NA | NA | TRBJ1-6
CASSLALAGVNEQYF | TGTGCCAGCAGTTTAGCACTAGCGGGTGTTAACGAGCAGTACTTC | TRBV28 | TRBD2 | NA | TRBJ2-7
CASKQGSEGYTF | TGTGCCAGCAAACAGGGATCAGAGGGCTACACCTTC | TRBV6-5 | NA | NA | TRBJ1-2
CASSKAGTSGSYEQYF | TGTGCCAGCAGCAAAGCCGGGACTAGCGGGAGTTACGAGCAGTACTTC | TRBV21-1 | NA | NA | TRBJ2-7
CSVAIRTPISYNEQFF | TGCAGCGTTGCAATTCGGACTCCCATCTCCTACAATGAGCAGTTCTTC | TRBV29-1 | NA | NA | TRBJ2-1
CASSLATDTQYF | TGTGCCAGCAGCTTAGCAACAGATACGCAGTATTTT | TRBV7-9 | NA | NA | TRBJ2-3
CASSQGGHGYTF | TGTGCCAGCAGCCAGGGGGGTCATGGCTACACCTTC | TRBV13 | TRBD1 | NA | TRBJ1-2
CASRSTGVQPQHF | TGTGCCAGCAGGTCAACAGGGGTTCAGCCCCAGCATTTT | TRBV28 | TRBD1 | NA | TRBJ1-5
CAFSTGGSGNTIYF | TGTGCCTTTTCGACAGGGGGCTCTGGAAACACCATATATTTT | TRBV30 | TRBD1 | few | TRBJ1-3
CASSYISYSNQPQHF | TGTGCCAGCAGTTACATCTCATATAGCAATCAGCCCCAGCATTTT | TRBV6-2/TRBV6-3 | NA | NA | TRBJ1-5
CASSYMDSGRAVYNEQFF | TGTGCCAGCAGCTATATGGATAGCGGGAGGGCCGTTTACAATGAGCAGTTCTTC | TRBV7-2 | TRBD2 | once | TRBJ2-1
CASRRTESTDTQYF | TGTGCCAGCCGGAGGACAGAAAGCACAGATACGCAGTATTTT | TRBV2 | NA | NA | TRBJ2-3
CSVEGADTQYF | TGCAGTGTAGAGGGGGCAGATACGCAGTATTTT | TRBV20-1 | NA | NA | TRBJ2-3
CASSSSTGGNEKLFF | TGTGCCAGCAGCTCGTCGACAGGAGGTAATGAAAAACTGTTTTTT | TRBV9 | NA | once | TRBJ1-4
CASSLVASRYGELFF | TGTGCCAGCAGCTTAGTGGCCAGTCGTTACGGGGAGCTGTTTTTT | TRBV7-9 | NA | NA | TRBJ2-2
CASSSRTGGQETQYF | TGTGCCAGCAGCTCCCGGACAGGGGGCCAAGAGACCCAGTACTTC | TRBV3-1/TRBV3-2 | TRBD1 | once | TRBJ2-5
CASSLRGSEPYGYTF | TGTGCCAGCAGCTTAAGGGGATCGGAGCCTTATGGCTACACCTTC | TRBV7-2 | NA | NA | TRBJ1-2
CASSRLRGLRAYEQYF | TGTGCCAGCAGCAGATTAAGGGGGCTCAGAGCCTACGAGCAGTACTTC | TRBV28 | TRBD1 | NA | TRBJ2-7